This T cell receptor (beta chain) was captured by sequencing in a study of blood T cell repertoires in COVID-19. Data came from immunoSEQ multiplex PCR; TCRdb stores just in-frame clones and leaves some out. The data show about 270,000 clones, more than 90% seen once. The CDR3 has 16 amino acids. The V end was cut by 7 bases, the J end by 1 base, with 19 bases between. The germline CDR1 and CDR2 sequences are KGHSH and LQKENI. The chain joins TRBV18 to TRBJ1-1; possibly TRBD1 for D (5 bases). The clonotype comes from a person aged 18 to 30 with COVID-19, enrolled during active disease. Sample: peripheral blood. For the CDR3, the DNA is TGTGCCAGCTTAACCTGGACGGGGGAGAAGAACACTGAAGCTTTCTTT. As protein: CASLTWTGEKNTEAFF.